The 28 T cell receptor beta chains reported below all come from one sample, sequenced in a study of patients and donors after allogeneic stem cell transplantation. Via MiXCR, TCRdb re-called the RT-PCR reads, giving one row per CDR3 protein. The data hold around 240,000 distinct CDR3 sequences, with 12% to 15% observed a single time. What was sequenced was blood, either unsorted or a sorted T cell fraction (not recorded which). These receptors were collected from a human donor who was either an allogeneic HSCT recipient or a stem cell or donor lymphocyte infusion donor (not recorded which). It is not recorded whose cells these are; they may come from a transplant donor.

This clonotype was seen a handful of times. The rearrangement joins TRBV5-1 to TRBJ1-4; no clear D gene. The CDR3 covers 12 residues. V was pared by 0 bases and J by 10 bases, with 7 bases between. Germline loops: CDR1 SGHRS, CDR2 YFSETQ. Written as DNA, the CDR3 is TGCGCCAGCAGCTTGGATCAAGGAAAACTGTTTTTT. Translated: CASSLDQGKLFF.

This chain uses TRBV12-3 or TRBV12-4 with TRBJ1-4; possibly TRBD1 for D (6 bases). The CDR3 totals 14 residues. Trimming took off 5 bases at V and 5 bases at J, with 12 bases between the two ends. The DNA for the CDR3 is TGTGCCAGCAGTACAGGGTCGGGAAATGAAAAACTGTTTTTT. It translates to CASSTGSGNEKLFF.

The CDR3: CASSQHGRTSGVNTGELFF. The DNA of the CDR3 is TGTGCCAGCAGCCAACATGGGCGGACTAGCGGGGTGAACACCGGGGAGCTGTTTTTT. V usage is TRBV3-1 and J usage is TRBJ2-2; TRBD2 aligns across 12 bases. CDR3 size: 19 residues. The trim removed 2 bases at V and 1 base at J, leaving 8 bases unmatched. CDR1 and CDR2 from the germline V gene are LGHDT and YNNKEL (reference sequence). The full variable domain, in which reference TRBV3-1 and TRBJ2-2 provide the parts outside the CDR3, is DTAVSQTPKYLVTQMGNDKSIKCEQNLGHDTMYWYKQDSKKFLKIMFSYNNKELIINETVPNRFSPKSPDKAHLNLHINSLELGDSAVYFCASSQHGRTSGVNTGELFFGEGSRLTVL.

This chain uses TRBV14 with TRBJ2-2; a possible D gene is TRBD2 (5 bases). V lost 4 bases to trimming and J lost 1 base, with 13 bases between them. The CDR3 contains 16 residues. Germline V gives CDR1 SGHDN, CDR2 FVKESK. The CDR3 nucleotides are TGTGCCAGCAGCCCAATGGCCCGGGGGAACACCGGGGAGCTGTTTTTT. It encodes CASSPMARGNTGELFF.

The chain uses TRBV3-1 and TRBJ2-7; D is unresolved. V lost 3 bases and J lost 3, with 12 bases in between. The germline V gene encodes CDR1 LGHDT and CDR2 YNNKEL (reference sequence). The CDR3 is made up of 14 amino acids. The CDR3 DNA is TGTGCCAGCAGCCAGTTACAGCTTGGCTACGAGCAGTACTTC. Its translation: CASSQLQLGYEQYF.

Comment on this clonotype: With a much larger clone just one base away, this may be a read error. The chain is built from TRBV2 and TRBJ2-3; TRBD2 agrees at 9 bases. The junction had 6 bases not matched to a gene; V was cut back by 3 bases and J by 2 bases. The germline V gene has CDR1 SNHLY and CDR2 FYNNEI. The CDR3 consists of 16 residues. This chain's CDR3 is CASSDFSGSATDTQYF. In DNA form, the CDR3 reads TGTGCCAGCAGTGACTTTAGCGGGAGCGCCACAGATACGCAGTATTTT.

This clonotype showed up many times. The chain combines TRBV3-1 with TRBJ1-1, with D tentatively TRBD1 (5 bases). This CDR3 region has 14 residues. The V end was cut by 0 bases, the J end by 7 bases, with 12 bases between. The germline V gene encodes CDR1 LGHDT and CDR2 YNNKEL (reference sequence). CDR3 DNA: TGTGCCAGCAGCCAAGAGACAGTCCGGGGTGAAGCTTTCTTT. Translated, it gives CASSQETVRGEAFF.

This clonotype appeared a few times. The rearrangement joins TRBV6-1 to TRBJ2-5; the D gene is possibly TRBD2 (6 bases). CDR1 is MNHNS, CDR2 SASEGT, per germline. With 4 bases removed from V and 4 bases from J, the gap between germline ends came to 10 bases. This CDR3 contains 13 residues. The CDR3 loop is CASSGGVRETQYF. The CDR3 bases are TGTGCCAGCAGTGGGGGGGTACGAGAGACCCAGTACTTC.

V and J are TRBV7-2 and TRBJ1-4; 8 bases align to TRBD1. Per germline, CDR1 SGHTA and CDR2 FQGNSA. With V trimmed by 6 bases and J by 4 bases, 4 bases remained unmatched. CDR3 length equals 14 residues. The CDR3 loop reads CASSSQGGNEKLFF. The CDR3 DNA follows: TGTGCCAGCAGTTCACAGGGGGGTAATGAAAAACTGTTTTTT.

This chain connects TRBV6-1 to TRBJ1-6; TRBD1 aligns across 9 bases. Germline V gives CDR1 MNHNS, CDR2 SASEGT. The CDR3 is 15 amino acids. V shed 6 bases and J 6 bases; nucleotides not matched to a gene: 6. CDR3 nucleotide sequence: TGTGCCAGCAGACCCCGGGACAGGGCTAATTCACCCCTCCACTTT. Its translation: CASRPRDRANSPLHF.

This clonotype was counted at least ten times. The chain is built from TRBV29-1 and TRBJ1-5; D gene uncertain. This CDR3 has 13 residues. Germline V CDR1 and CDR2: SQVTM, ANQGSEA. V was shortened by 4 bases and J by 4 bases, with 11 bases between the two germline ends. CDR3 region: CSVVVVENQPQHF. CDR3 DNA: TGCAGCGTTGTTGTGGTTGAGAATCAGCCCCAGCATTTT.

As concerns this clonotype: This may stem from a read error, because a much larger clone lies one nucleotide away. The gene calls are TRBV2 and TRBJ2-5, with D possibly called TRBD1 or TRBD2 (5 bases each). The CDR3 is made up of 14 amino acids. Germline lookup yields CDR1 SNHLY and CDR2 FYNNEI. V was cut by 4 bases and J by 1 base, with 10 bases left in between. The CDR3 nucleotides are TGTGCCAGCAGTGTCCGGGGCCTCCAAGAGACCCAGTACTTC. Amino acids: CASSVRGLQETQYF.

At least ten counts were recorded for this clonotype. The rearrangement uses TRBV24-1 and TRBJ2-1; weak D call: TRBD2 (5 bases). Trimming took off 10 bases at V and 9 bases at J, with 12 bases between the two ends. The CDR3 contains 11 residues. Germline V lookup: CDR1 KGHDR, CDR2 SFDVKD. This CDR3 reads CATGLATEQFF. The CDR3 region has the DNA TGTGCCACAGGGCTAGCAACTGAGCAGTTCTTC.

The CDR3 here is CSVGGGVGYGYTF. The CDR3 DNA reads TGCAGCGTTGGTGGCGGGGTTGGCTATGGCTACACCTTC. The gene calls are TRBV29-1 and TRBJ1-2; D is unresolved. V lost 4 bases and J 4 bases, leaving 13 bases between the germline ends. The germline V gene has CDR1 SQVTM and CDR2 ANQGSEA. CDR3 size: 13 residues.

The CDR3 nucleotides are TGTGCCAGCCAGCAGGACGGATACTCACCCGGCGGCTACACCTTC. Translated: CASQQDGYSPGGYTF. The gene calls are TRBV6-1 and TRBJ1-2; no reliable D call. The CDR3 runs 15 residues. V lost 8 bases and J 8 bases, leaving 24 bases between the germline ends. In germline, CDR1 is MNHNS, CDR2 SASEGT.

This clonotype was observed a handful of times. The J gene is TRBJ1-5, the V gene TRBV29-1, with D unclear. Trimming pared 4 bases from V and 7 bases from J, leaving 17 bases between. Germline CDR1 reads SQVTM; CDR2 reads ANQGSEA. CDR3 length: 14 amino acids. This chain's CDR3 is CSVGLGSASQPQHF. In DNA form, the CDR3 reads TGCAGCGTTGGTTTGGGCAGCGCGAGCCAGCCCCAGCATTTT.

This clonotype has only a few counts. This sequence joins TRBV3-1 and TRBJ2-7; weak D call: TRBD1 (6 bases). This CDR3 contains 15 residues. The germline V and J ends were trimmed by 4 bases and 7 bases, with 20 bases remaining between them. Germline V gives CDR1 LGHDT, CDR2 YNNKEL (reference sequence). The DNA of the CDR3 is TGTGCCAGCAGCCTCGGACTGACAACGCAGGGGGAGCAGTACTTC. Amino acids: CASSLGLTTQGEQYF.

This clonotype was counted a few times. The V call is TRBV5-1, the J call TRBJ1-6; D might be TRBD1 (6 bases). The germline V gene encodes CDR1 SGHRS and CDR2 YFSETQ. This CDR3 contains 15 residues. V lost 0 bases, J lost 5 bases, and 9 bases lay in between. The chain's CDR3 is CASSLGQGNNSPLHF. CDR3 sequence (DNA): TGCGCCAGCAGCTTGGGTCAGGGGAATAATTCACCCCTCCACTTT.

This chain uses TRBV29-1 with TRBJ1-1; D unclear. The CDR3 extends over 14 amino acids. Germline values: CDR1 SQVTM, CDR2 ANQGSEA. Deletions cut 5 bases from V and 5 bases from J, with 18 bases between. The CDR3 loop is CSVRPSSFGTEAFF. The CDR3 DNA follows: TGCAGCGTTCGCCCCAGCTCTTTTGGGACTGAAGCTTTCTTT.

This clonotype was detected a few times. The V call is TRBV20-1, the J call TRBJ2-7; tentative D call: TRBD2 (6 bases). The CDR3 has 13 residues. Deletions cut 3 bases from V and 2 bases from J, with 11 bases between. Germline V gene lookup returns CDR1 DFQATT and CDR2 SNEGSKA (reference sequence). CDR3 sequence: CSARRDVPYEQYF. The CDR3 DNA sequence: TGCAGTGCTAGGCGGGACGTACCCTACGAGCAGTACTTC.

Many counts were recorded for this clonotype. The genes are TRBV27 and TRBJ1-1; D is unclear. Looked up from germline, CDR1 is MNHEY and CDR2 is SMNVEV (reference sequence). Trimming stripped 3 bases from V and 4 bases from J, with 15 bases between. CDR3 length: 15 amino acids. The CDR3 sequence is CASSFRGGSGTEAFF. In nucleotides, the CDR3 is TGTGCCAGCAGTTTCCGTGGAGGGTCCGGCACTGAAGCTTTCTTT.

V and J are TRBV6-5 and TRBJ2-3; 11 nucleotides line up with TRBD2. Germline trimming cut 2 bases from V and 3 bases from J; bases unmatched to any gene: 7. Germline V gives CDR1 MNHEY, CDR2 SVGAGI. CDR3 length equals 17 residues. CDR3 DNA: TGTGCCAGCAGTTACGGGGGACTAGCGGAACGGACAGATACGCAGTATTTT. Amino acids: CASSYGGLAERTDTQYF.

The chain employs TRBV10-2 and TRBJ1-5; perhaps TRBD1 as D (5 bases). The V end was cut by 3 bases, the J end by 11 bases, with 8 bases between. The CDR3 has 11 amino acids. Germline CDR1 WSHSY, CDR2 SAAADI. CDR3 sequence reads: CASSDGGAQHF. In DNA form, the CDR3 reads TGCGCCAGCAGTGACGGGGGGGCCCAGCATTTT.

V gene TRBV6-1 combines with J gene TRBJ1-6; 7 positions match TRBD1. The CDR3 runs to 14 residues. Per germline, CDR1 MNHNS and CDR2 SASEGT. V was pared by 3 bases and J by 10 bases, with 6 bases of the junction left unmatched. This chain's CDR3 is CASSEHRGASPLHF. CDR3 nucleotides: TGTGCCAGCAGTGAGCACAGGGGTGCGTCACCCCTCCACTTT.

The V and J genes are TRBV5-4 and TRBJ2-2, with D hard to call. CDR1 and CDR2 (germline): SGHNT, YYREEE (reference sequence). The CDR3 extends over 15 amino acids. Trimming pared 0 bases from V and 4 bases from J, leaving 10 bases between. The CDR3 region has the DNA TGTGCCAGCAGCTTGGTGTCACAGCGCACCGGGGAGCTGTTTTTT. Translating it yields CASSLVSQRTGELFF.

This clonotype was detected many times. The genes are TRBV7-8 and TRBJ2-7, with D perhaps TRBD1 or TRBD2 (5 bases each). This CDR3 is built from 15 residues. The germline gives CDR1 SGHVS, CDR2 FQNEAQ. V was pared by 0 bases and J by 1 base, with 10 bases between. CDR3 in amino acids: CASSLARDGSYEQYF. Written as DNA, the CDR3 is TGTGCCAGCAGCTTAGCCCGGGACGGTTCCTACGAGCAGTACTTC.

There are a few counts of this clonotype. V and J are TRBV25-1 and TRBJ2-7, with D perhaps matching TRBD1 or TRBD2 (5 bases each). Germline CDR1 and CDR2: MGHDK and SYGVNS. This CDR3 is 16 amino acids long. Trimming stripped 1 base from V and 1 base from J, with 14 bases between. The CDR3 DNA reads as TGTGCCAGCAGTGAATCCACGGGGCCTGGGTCCTACGAGCAGTACTTC. Translated, it gives CASSESTGPGSYEQYF.

This clonotype came up a few times. The genes are TRBV9 and TRBJ2-1, with TRBD2 as a possible D gene (5 bases). V lost 4 bases, J lost 5 bases, and 13 bases lay in between. Per germline, CDR1 SGDLS and CDR2 YYNGEE. The CDR3 spans 14 residues. Here the CDR3 reads CASSPGVRHNEQFF. In DNA form, the CDR3 reads TGTGCCAGCAGCCCCGGGGTGAGGCACAATGAGCAGTTCTTC.